The T cell receptor (beta chain) described here comes from a study of blood T cell repertoires in COVID-19. There are 11 residues in the CDR3. V lost 8 bases and J lost 8; bases outside the gene matches: 3. Germline CDR1 and CDR2: ENHRY and SYGVKD. TCRdb's table, derived via immunoSEQ multiplex PCR, lists solely in-frame clones and lacks some. The data contain over 200,000 clones, roughly 80% of them singletons. This clonotype was obtained from a man aged 50-60 years with active or convalescent COVID-19. The chain couples TRBV10-3 to TRBJ1-1; 9 bases fit TRBD1. The material sequenced was peripheral blood. CDR3 sequence reads: CAIQTGGEAFF. DNA for the CDR3: TGTGCCATCCAAACAGGGGGCGAAGCTTTCTTT.